The clone carrying this TCR beta chain appeared a single time. Clones were read by immunoSEQ multiplex PCR, and TCRdb kept only the in-frame ones, dropping some. The data hold around 300,000 clones, with more than 65% observed a single time. CDR1 is SGHTA and CDR2 is FQGTGA in the germline V gene. The CDR3 is made up of 14 amino acids. Trimming left V 4 bases short and J 2 bases short, with 9 bases between. The data derive from a study of cytotoxic CD8 clonotypes in ibrutinib-treated CLL. The chain links TRBV7-3 to TRBJ2-4; perhaps TRBD2 as D (6 bases). The specimen comprised PBMCs, sampled before ibrutinib treatment. The clonotype originates from a human donor with chronic lymphocytic leukemia. The CDR3 spells CASSSGSSKNIQYF. CDR3 nucleotides: TGTGCCAGCAGCTCCGGGAGCTCCAAAAACATTCAGTACTTC.